The rows below give T cell receptor beta chains drawn from one sample of a study of blood T cell repertoires in COVID-19. Sequenced by immunoSEQ multiplex PCR; TCRdb stores in-frame clones only, minus some. The sample has 150,000 to 200,000 clones, over 75% seen once. Sequencing used peripheral blood. These TCRs come from a human donor with active or convalescent COVID-19. The donor label of this sample is uncertain. Both conserved end residues are trimmed from each CDR3. A clone size is listed for some rows: how often the clone was seen (once, few, many), or a class if it is expanded.

TRBV5-6	.	TRBJ1-1	ASSSEGGGPGAF
TRBV28	.	TRBJ1-5	ASSPTRGYSNQPQH
TRBV5-1	.	TRBJ2-1	ASSFQRGGFNEQF
TRBV27	.	TRBJ2-3	ASSPTGMASDTQY
TRBV19	.	TRBJ1-1	ASSIGQGGITEAF
TRBV2	.	TRBJ2-3	ASNLAGDTDTQY
TRBV30	.	TRBJ2-7	AWSVGGLTYEQY
TRBV5-5	.	TRBJ2-7	ASSLFGTQGGGGYEQY
TRBV11-3	.	TRBJ2-7	ASSPRVAGGGGEQY
TRBV28	.	TRBJ1-4	ASSLQGPRNEKLF
TRBV5-1	.	TRBJ2-6	ASSLGSGGQRRSGANVLT
TRBV28	.	TRBJ1-2	ASSFPQGRLLIYT
TRBV15	.	TRBJ1-4	ATSRDRINEKLF
TRBV11-2	.	TRBJ2-2	ASRPGWRITGELF
TRBV3-1/TRBV3-2	.	TRBJ2-5	ASSPQDSSETQY
TRBV10-3	.	TRBJ1-4	AISEGRTVNEKLF
TRBV9	.	TRBJ1-5	ASSPHTGGNSVGNQPQH
TRBV29-1	.	TRBJ1-5	SVGSGEQPQH
TRBV30	.	TRBJ2-1	AWSVLRQKNEQF
TRBV27	.	TRBJ2-7	ASSFRTSGAYEQY
TRBV7-3	.	TRBJ2-2	ASTLRGTSGTMNTGELF
TRBV2	.	TRBJ1-4	ASVRARDEKLF
TRBV19	.	TRBJ1-2	ASSITYNGYT
TRBV19	.	TRBJ2-7	ASSISGRGNSYEQY
TRBV24-1	.	TRBJ1-2	ATSDLGDYGYT
TRBV5-4	.	TRBJ2-1	ASSAPGLAGRGSYNEQF
TRBV9	once	TRBJ1-1	ASSVGPVRGTEAF
TRBV7-2	.	TRBJ2-7	ASSHYSGSHEQY
TRBV13	.	TRBJ1-2	ASSLVSYGYT
TRBV11-3	.	TRBJ1-4	ASSSPGTEDEKLF
TRBV11-2	.	TRBJ1-2	ASSSTGASGYT
TRBV5-1	.	TRBJ2-1	ASSLPITYTGLAGAGVSEQF
TRBV12-3/TRBV12-4	.	TRBJ2-1	ASTPGTGGQF
TRBV15	.	TRBJ2-1	ATRGSGGFSYNEQF
TRBV6-5	.	TRBJ2-5	ASSKVTYQETQY
TRBV6-5	.	TRBJ2-2	ASSYFQGARTGELF
TRBV5-1	.	TRBJ2-5	ASSNRLEETQY
TRBV19	.	TRBJ1-6	ASSIGTAHDSPLH
TRBV7-9	.	TRBJ1-3	ASSLGVRGMSGNTIY
TRBV4-3	.	TRBJ1-6	ASSQEHTRASPLH
TRBV5-1	.	TRBJ2-7	ASSPPGLVYEQY
TRBV10-3	.	TRBJ1-6	AISFSGNSPLH
TRBV6-1	.	TRBJ1-5	ASSEGGGNNQPQH
TRBV30	.	TRBJ1-5	AWSVLSGNQPQH
TRBV19	.	TRBJ1-5	ASTRGSRQPQH
TRBV9	.	TRBJ2-2	ASSPTLNTGELF
TRBV27	.	TRBJ2-1	ASSAPGTSGTNEQF
TRBV3-1/TRBV3-2	few	TRBJ2-2	ASSQEARDTGELF
TRBV5-1	.	TRBJ2-4	ASSLMGQGQNIQY